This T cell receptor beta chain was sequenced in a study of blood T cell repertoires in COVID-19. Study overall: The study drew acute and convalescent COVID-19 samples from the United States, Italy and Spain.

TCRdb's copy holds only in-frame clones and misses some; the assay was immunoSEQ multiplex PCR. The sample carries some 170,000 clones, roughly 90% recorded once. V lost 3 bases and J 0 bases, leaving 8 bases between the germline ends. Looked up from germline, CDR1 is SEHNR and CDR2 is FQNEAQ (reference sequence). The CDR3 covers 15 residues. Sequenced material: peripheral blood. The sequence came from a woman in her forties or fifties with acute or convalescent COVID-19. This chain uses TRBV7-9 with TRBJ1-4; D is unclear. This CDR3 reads CASSFPQTTNEKLFF. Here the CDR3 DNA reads TGTGCCAGCAGCTTTCCACAAACAACTAATGAAAAACTGTTTTTT.